The rows below give T cell receptor beta chains drawn from one sample of a study of shared clonotypes between healthy human individuals. Some clones are missing from TCRdb's copy, which holds only in-frame ones; the method was immunoSEQ multiplex PCR. The repertoire holds millions of clones, with around nine tenths as singletons. The sequencing input was naive CD4+ T cells sorted from blood. These receptors originate from a man aged 18 to 35 in good health. Both conserved end residues are part of each CDR3. Each record gives: clone size, V gene, J gene, D gene, CDR3 protein, CDR3 DNA. D genes are given only for firm matches. The size of a clone is reported for some rows only, either as once, few or many, or as a class for expanded clones.

>-|TRBV10-3|TRBJ2-7|-
CAISESNTYEQYF
TGTGCCATCAGTGAGTCGAATACCTACGAGCAGTACTTC
>-|TRBV9|TRBJ2-1|-
CASSPSLSGPYNEQFF
TGTGCCAGCAGCCCAAGCCTTAGCGGCCCCTACAATGAGCAGTTCTTC
>-|TRBV6-5|TRBJ1-2|-
CASSLPGYGYTF
TGTGCCAGCAGCCTCCCAGGTTATGGCTACACCTTC
>-|TRBV19|TRBJ1-1|TRBD1
CASSPWTGPEAFF
TGTGCCAGTAGTCCCTGGACAGGCCCTGAAGCTTTCTTT
>-|TRBV2|TRBJ2-2|TRBD1
CASAKQGTGELFF
TGTGCCAGCGCAAAACAGGGGACCGGGGAGCTGTTTTTT
>-|TRBV30|TRBJ1-1|TRBD1
CAWRTGATTMNTEAFF
TGTGCCTGGAGGACAGGGGCTACTACCATGAACACTGAAGCTTTCTTT
>-|TRBV7-2|TRBJ1-1|-
CASSLVGGVNTEAFF
TGTGCCAGCAGCTTAGTAGGGGGGGTGAACACTGAAGCTTTCTTT
>once|TRBV4-3|TRBJ1-1|TRBD1
CASSQDGQGNTEAFF
TGCGCCAGCAGCCAAGACGGACAGGGGAACACTGAAGCTTTCTTT
>-|TRBV7-3|TRBJ2-1|-
CASSLDSIRAEQFF
TGTGCCAGCAGCCTAGATTCGATCCGGGCCGAGCAGTTCTTC
>-|TRBV30|TRBJ1-1|-
CAWSRQQNTEAFF
TGTGCCTGGAGTAGGCAGCAGAACACTGAAGCTTTCTTT
>-|TRBV5-1|TRBJ2-5|TRBD2
CASSSGLAGSLVTETQYF
TGCGCCAGCAGCTCAGGACTAGCGGGATCTTTAGTCACAGAGACCCAGTACTTC
>-|TRBV5-4|TRBJ2-7|-
CASSFGSGSPYEQYF
TGTGCCAGCAGCTTTGGATCCGGTAGCCCCTACGAGCAGTACTTC
>-|TRBV19|TRBJ1-3|TRBD1
CASREQGATGNTIYF
TGTGCCAGTAGAGAACAGGGGGCCACGGGAAACACCATATATTTT
>-|TRBV5-4|TRBJ2-2|TRBD2
CASSLAGLAGVTGELFF
TGTGCCAGCAGCTTGGCGGGACTAGCGGGAGTCACCGGGGAGCTGTTTTTT
>-|TRBV5-6|TRBJ2-6|-
CASSQISGANVLTF
TGTGCCAGCAGCCAAATATCTGGGGCCAACGTCCTGACTTTC
>-|TRBV10-1|TRBJ2-5|-
CASSESTETQYF
TGCGCCAGCAGTGAGTCTACGGAGACCCAGTACTTC
>-|TRBV6-5|TRBJ2-1|TRBD2
CASSYQSAGGPWVF
TGTGCCAGCAGTTACCAATCTGCGGGGGGTCCCTGGGTCTTC
>-|TRBV10-3|TRBJ2-5|-
CAISTSGAETQYF
TGTGCCATCTCGACTAGTGGGGCCGAGACCCAGTACTTC
>few|TRBV7-3|TRBJ1-1|-
CASSLGQNTEAFF
TGTGCCAGCAGCTTAGGGCAGAACACTGAAGCTTTCTTT
>-|TRBV11-2|TRBJ2-1|-
CASSFLAGQAEQFF
TGTGCCAGCAGCTTCCTAGCGGGACAGGCTGAGCAGTTCTTC
>-|TRBV6-6|TRBJ2-7|-
CASSYTRYEQYF
TGTGCCAGCAGTTACACCCGCTACGAGCAGTACTTC
>-|TRBV6-6|TRBJ2-2|-
CASSFVGVNTGELFF
TGTGCCAGCAGCTTCGTCGGGGTGAACACCGGGGAGCTGTTTTTT
>-|TRBV19|TRBJ2-5|TRBD1
CASSTRTGGGETQYF
TGTGCCAGTAGTACGAGGACAGGGGGCGGGGAGACCCAGTACTTC
>-|TRBV10-3|TRBJ1-1|-
CAISDGGTEAFF
TGTGCCATCAGTGATGGGGGCACTGAAGCTTTCTTT
>-|TRBV18|TRBJ1-5|-
CASSPPLSNQPQHF
TGTGCCAGCTCACCACCGCTTAGCAATCAGCCCCAGCATTTT
>once|TRBV5-1|TRBJ2-7|TRBD2
CASSRFTGTGGLAGSYEQYF
TGCGCCAGCAGCCGGTTTACCGGGACAGGGGGACTAGCGGGATCCTACGAGCAGTACTTC
>-|TRBV29-1|TRBJ2-1|-
CSVEARGPRNEQFF
TGCAGCGTTGAAGCCAGAGGGCCTCGCAATGAGCAGTTCTTC
>-|TRBV6-5|TRBJ2-7|TRBD2
CASRPGGALTYEQYF
TGTGCCAGCAGGCCCGGGGGGGCCTTAACCTACGAGCAGTACTTC
>-|TRBV9|TRBJ1-1|-
CASSFLTFRGVNTEAFF
TGTGCCAGCAGCTTCCTTACTTTCCGGGGGGTGAACACTGAAGCTTTCTTT
>-|TRBV6-4|TRBJ1-6|-
CASSETGSNSPLHF
TGTGCCAGCAGTGAGACGGGGTCGAATTCACCCCTCCACTTT
>-|TRBV4-3|TRBJ2-5|TRBD2
CASSQVAGTSVQETQYF
TGCGCCAGCAGCCAAGTGGCTGGGACTAGCGTTCAAGAGACCCAGTACTTC
>-|TRBV4-2|TRBJ1-5|TRBD1
CASSDTGVEGQPQHF
TGTGCCAGCAGTGACACAGGGGTGGAGGGTCAGCCCCAGCATTTT
>-|TRBV6-5|TRBJ2-1|TRBD2
CASSYLTSGNNEQFF
TGTGCCAGCAGTTATCTGACTAGCGGCAACAATGAGCAGTTCTTC
>-|TRBV28|TRBJ1-2|-
CASSLLDRSYGYTF
TGTGCCAGCAGTTTACTCGACCGCTCCTATGGCTACACCTTC
>once|TRBV19|TRBJ1-4|-
CASSIGQGSEKLFF
TGTGCCAGTAGTATCGGGCAGGGGAGTGAAAAACTGTTTTTT
>-|TRBV5-1|TRBJ2-5|-
CASSSLPQIQETQYF
TGCGCCAGCAGCTCACTTCCACAAATCCAAGAGACCCAGTACTTC
>-|TRBV7-3|TRBJ2-3|TRBD2
CASSTGLAGARDTQYF
TGTGCCAGCAGCACCGGACTAGCGGGGGCTCGAGATACGCAGTATTTT
>-|TRBV7-9|TRBJ1-1|TRBD1
CASSPGQGLNTEAFF
TGTGCCAGCAGCCCAGGACAGGGGCTGAACACTGAAGCTTTCTTT
>once|TRBV18|TRBJ2-1|TRBD1
CASSPLPGQGSSSYNEQFF
TGTGCCAGCTCACCACTCCCGGGACAGGGCTCGAGCTCCTACAATGAGCAGTTCTTC
>-|TRBV6-1|TRBJ1-4|-
CASSDTYRQQEKLFF
TGTGCCAGCAGTGACACTTACCGCCAACAGGAAAAACTGTTTTTT
>-|TRBV9|TRBJ2-5|-
CASSGVRPEGETQYF
TGTGCCAGCAGCGGGGTAAGGCCAGAAGGGGAGACCCAGTACTTC
>-|TRBV5-6|TRBJ1-2|-
CASSGYFGEKFDGYTF
TGTGCCAGCAGCGGGTATTTCGGGGAGAAATTCGATGGCTACACCTTC
>-|TRBV9|TRBJ1-4|-
CASSPFSGRPTEKLFF
TGTGCCAGCAGCCCATTCAGTGGCAGGCCGACGGAAAAACTGTTTTTT
>-|TRBV18|TRBJ1-1|-
CASSPRQGNTEAFF
TGTGCCAGCTCACCACGGCAGGGGAACACTGAAGCTTTCTTT
>-|TRBV7-9|TRBJ2-2|-
CASSSRQTGELFF
TGTGCCAGCAGCTCCCGACAGACCGGGGAGCTGTTTTTT
>-|TRBV28|TRBJ2-7|TRBD1
CASSRGQGAYEQYF
TGTGCCAGCAGTCGCGGACAGGGGGCCTACGAGCAGTACTTC
>-|TRBV11-3|TRBJ2-1|-
CASSGLTSSDEQFF
TGTGCCAGCAGCGGACTCACTAGCAGCGATGAGCAGTTCTTC
>-|TRBV27|TRBJ2-2|-
CASSLTGPQLSGELFF
TGTGCCAGCAGTTTAACGGGACCCCAGCTATCCGGGGAGCTGTTTTTT
>-|TRBV12-2|TRBJ1-1|-
CASRCRERLGLMNTEAFF
TGTGCAAGTCGCTGCAGGGAACGGCTTGGGCTTATGAACACTGAAGCTTTCTTT
>-|TRBV7-2|TRBJ1-2|-
CASSLDRGNYGYTF
TGTGCCAGCAGCTTAGATAGGGGGAACTATGGCTACACCTTC
>-|TRBV2|TRBJ2-5|TRBD1
CASTNGQGPQETQYF
TGTGCCAGCACAAATGGACAGGGCCCTCAAGAGACCCAGTACTTC
>-|TRBV5-8|TRBJ1-2|TRBD1
CASTLRQGYGYTF
TGTGCCAGCACCTTAAGACAGGGTTATGGCTACACCTTC
>-|TRBV7-9|TRBJ1-1|-
CASSLTWGRDTEAFF
TGTGCCAGCAGCTTAACGTGGGGGCGCGACACTGAAGCTTTCTTT
>-|TRBV6-6|TRBJ1-5|-
CASSYDISSQPQHF
TGTGCCAGCAGTTACGATATCTCGAGTCAGCCCCAGCATTTT
>-|TRBV6-1|TRBJ1-4|-
CASSLDGTSTEKLFF
TGTGCCAGCAGTCTCGACGGGACCTCCACCGAAAAACTGTTTTTT
>once|TRBV5-6|TRBJ2-7|TRBD1
CASSYPGQGDYEQYF
TGTGCCAGCAGCTACCCGGGACAGGGGGATTACGAGCAGTACTTC
>-|TRBV2|TRBJ1-2|-
CASKQGLTYGYTF
TGTGCCAGCAAACAAGGATTGACCTATGGCTACACCTTC
>-|TRBV11-2|TRBJ2-5|TRBD2
CASSLVSGRGSEQYF
TGTGCCAGCAGCTTAGTGAGCGGGAGAGGATCTGAGCAGTACTTC
>-|TRBV18|TRBJ2-2|-
CASSPLNLLDTGELFF
TGTGCCAGCTCACCATTGAATTTACTAGACACCGGGGAGCTGTTTTTT